Shown below are 13 T cell receptor beta chains from a single sample sequenced in a study of post-analysis software for immune sequencing data. Their antigens are not known. The library was made from cDNA and included unique molecular identifiers. TCRdb passed the PCR reads through MiXCR, listing each CDR3 protein once. The sample holds 350,000 to 450,000 distinct CDR3 sequences; about a third are singletons and the top ten take roughly an eighth. Study-level points and caveats: With TRBV5-6, TRBV5-1 and TRBV20-1 included, 4 to 6 TRBV segments were more frequent in patients than in controls.

Specimen: blood. These receptors came from a girl aged 10 to 17 with multiple sclerosis.

The chain combines TRBV28 with TRBJ2-5; TRBD2 agrees at 8 bases. The J call may be in error: the DNA end matches TRBJ2-7 better. This CDR3 has 14 residues. Germline-derived CDR1 and CDR2 are MDHEN and SYDVKM. The CDR3 reads CASSLVRGGYEQYF. The CDR3 bases are TGTGCCAGCAGTTTGGTACGGGGGGGTTACGAGCAGTACTTC.

V and J are TRBV14 and TRBJ1-2; 9 nucleotides match TRBD1. Germline trimming cut 1 base from V and 4 bases from J; bases unmatched to any gene: 4. Germline-derived CDR1 and CDR2 are SGHDN and FVKESK. The CDR3 loop spans 15 amino acids. In DNA form, the CDR3 reads TGTGCCAGCAGCCAAGGGGGACAGGGACTCTATGGCTACACCTTC. This encodes CASSQGGQGLYGYTF.

The J gene is TRBJ2-5, the V gene TRBV20-1, with 7 bases aligning to TRBD2. CDR3 length equals 15 residues. Germline values: CDR1 DFQATT, CDR2 SNEGSKA (reference sequence). The V segment lost 5 bases and the J segment 2 bases; nucleotides outside the gene matches: 11. This chain's CDR3 is CSAGPTSRGQETQYF. CDR3 sequence (DNA): TGCAGTGCTGGCCCGACTAGCCGGGGTCAAGAGACCCAGTACTTC.

The V and J genes are TRBV20-1 and TRBJ1-5; TRBD1 matches at 10 bases. The CDR3 totals 18 residues. The V gene end was trimmed by 3 bases and the J gene end by 0 bases; junction bases not matched to a gene: 11. From germline, CDR1 is DFQATT and CDR2 SNEGSKA (reference sequence). CDR3 sequence reads: CSASDRDRGDYSNQPQHF. CDR3 nucleotides: TGCAGTGCTAGCGACCGGGACAGGGGCGATTATAGCAATCAGCCCCAGCATTTT.

A few counts support this clonotype. The chain links TRBV5-4 to TRBJ2-5; maybe TRBD2 (5 bases). The CDR3 is made up of 13 amino acids. Germline values: CDR1 SGHNT, CDR2 YYREEE (reference sequence). V gave up 4 bases and J gave up 5 bases, with 12 bases separating them. The CDR3 nucleotides are TGTGCCAGCAGCCCCGGGGTGGAGGAGACCCAGTACTTC. This translates into CASSPGVEETQYF.

The V gene is TRBV9, the J gene TRBJ2-5, with a weak D call TRBD2 (5 bases). The end of the DNA fits TRBJ2-7 better, so the J call may be wrong. The CDR3 has 13 residues. Germline V gene sequence: CDR1 SGDLS, CDR2 YYNGEE. The CDR3 DNA follows: TGTGCCAGCAGCGCGAACGGGGAAGGCGAGCAGTACTTC. Translated, it gives CASSANGEGEQYF.

V usage is TRBV7-6 and J usage is TRBJ1-1, with 8 bases matching TRBD1. The CDR3 contains 15 residues. V trimming: 4 bases; J trimming: 1 base; junction bases outside the gene matches: 5. CDR1 is SGHVS, CDR2 FNYEAQ, per germline. The CDR3 is CASSSDGTGNTEAFF. Written as DNA, the CDR3 is TGTGCCAGCAGCTCAGATGGGACAGGGAACACTGAAGCTTTCTTT.

This clonotype has only a few counts. The chain joins TRBV5-1 to TRBJ2-1; D remains unclear. CDR1 SGHRS and CDR2 YFSETQ come from the germline V gene. With 4 bases removed from V and 2 bases from J, the gap between germline ends came to 7 bases. The CDR3 is 13 amino acids. CDR3 protein: CASSAYAYNEQFF. Here the CDR3 DNA reads TGCGCCAGCAGCGCTTACGCCTACAATGAGCAGTTCTTC.

This chain connects TRBV3-1 to TRBJ2-3; 12 nucleotides match TRBD1. The V gene's germline CDR1 is LGHDT and CDR2 YNNKEL (reference sequence). The CDR3 runs to 16 residues. Trimming removed 3 bases from V and 4 bases from J; junction bases left unmatched: 5. CDR3 in amino acids: CASSQGDRGLSDTQYF. The CDR3 coding sequence is TGTGCCAGCAGCCAGGGGGACAGGGGGCTGTCAGATACGCAGTATTTT.

On this clonotype: The junction does not match germline at one end; this may be a read error. The chain is built from TRBV12-3 or TRBV12-4 and TRBJ2-7; D gene unclear. The CDR3 consists of 13 residues. The CDR3 loop is CDSSWGRTYEQYF. As DNA, the CDR3 is TGTGACAGCAGTTGGGGTCGGACCTACGAGCAGTACTTC.

This chain connects TRBV4-3 to TRBJ2-3; possibly TRBD2 for D (6 bases). There are 16 residues in the CDR3. The V gene's germline CDR1 is LGHNA and CDR2 YSLEER. Trimming pared 0 bases from V and 6 bases from J, leaving 16 bases between. CDR3 amino acids: CASSQEPPEGGDTQYF. The CDR3 nucleotides read TGCGCCAGCAGCCAAGAACCCCCGGAGGGTGGGGATACGCAGTATTTT.

Only a few counts were recorded for this clonotype. This chain links TRBV28 with TRBJ2-3; D perhaps matches TRBD2 (5 bases). The CDR3 contains 14 residues. Trimming cost V 7 bases and J 4 bases, with 15 bases left between them. The germline CDR1 and CDR2 sequences are MDHEN and SYDVKM. Here the CDR3 DNA reads TGTGCCAGCACCCCCGGGTTTAGCGCAGATACGCAGTATTTT. Protein sequence: CASTPGFSADTQYF.

This chain joins TRBV6-5 and TRBJ2-7; D is perhaps TRBD1 (5 bases). The CDR3 has 14 amino acids. The germline gives CDR1 MNHEY, CDR2 SVGAGI. Between the trimmed V and J ends, which lost 1 base and 6 bases, there was a span of 13 bases. CDR3 coding DNA: TGTGCCAGCAGTTACTTGGGGCCTTCGGGCGAGCAGTACTTC. It is translated as CASSYLGPSGEQYF.